The present T cell receptor beta chain was sequenced within a study of PD-1 blockade in classical Hodgkin lymphoma. The data were produced by immunoSEQ multiplex PCR, yet TCRdb's version contains in-frame clones alone and is incomplete. The sample includes roughly 25,000 clones, 72% of them seen just once. Time point noted: cycle 4 day 1 (C4D1), after less than 7 weeks of nivolumab. Relapses following autologous stem cell transplantation were seen in all patients, with brentuximab vedotin exposure varying. Here the sequenced sample was peripheral blood mononuclear cells (PBMCs), taken before the fourth cycle of nivolumab. The source of this sequence is a human donor with classical Hodgkin lymphoma.

The CDR3 DNA reads TGTGCCAGCTCACCGGACAGCTATGGCTACACCTTC. Its protein is CASSPDSYGYTF. The chain carries TRBV18 and TRBJ1-2; a weak D match, TRBD1 (6 bases). V lost 3 bases, J lost 4 bases, and 6 bases lay in between. Per germline, CDR1 KGHSH and CDR2 LQKENI. The CDR3 is made up of 12 amino acids.